Below, 5 T cell receptor beta chains from the same sample are listed, as sequenced in a study of blood T cell repertoires in COVID-19. The protocol was immunoSEQ multiplex PCR, while the TCRdb copy is restricted to in-frame clones and leaves out a portion. The sample comprises fewer than 450,000 clones, roughly 86% of which are singletons, and 5.5% to 7.5% rests with the top ten. Specimen: peripheral blood. The receptors were gathered from a woman in her sixties or seventies with COVID-19, enrolled during active disease.

V gene TRBV2 combines with J gene TRBJ2-3, with 11 bases that match TRBD2. This CDR3 is 15 amino acids long. V gave up 7 bases and J gave up 2 bases; unmatched junction bases: 5. Germline values: CDR1 SNHLY, CDR2 FYNNEI. CDR3 DNA: TGTGCCAGCATTCCGACTAGCGGGGCCACAGATACGCAGTATTTT. Residues: CASIPTSGATDTQYF.

The chain employs TRBV5-1 and TRBJ2-1; 9 bases are shared with TRBD2. Germline V CDR1 and CDR2: SGHRS, YFSETQ. V trimming: 7 bases; J trimming: 9 bases; junction bases outside the gene matches: 17. The CDR3 runs 16 residues. CDR3 coding DNA: TGCGCCAGCGCCCTCTCCCGGGGCGGGGGGGACAGTGAGCAGTTCTTC. As protein: CASALSRGGGDSEQFF.

This clone has only one observation. The chain links TRBV2 to TRBJ2-7; 9 bases are shared with TRBD1. Germline V gene lookup returns CDR1 SNHLY and CDR2 FYNNEI. The CDR3 sequence is 15 residues long. V dropped 5 bases and J dropped 6; count of bases not matched to a gene: 11. The CDR3 region is CASSPRTGVIIEQYF. The CDR3 DNA sequence: TGTGCCAGCAGTCCTCGGACAGGGGTAATCATCGAGCAGTACTTC. The whole variable domain, remainder taken from reference TRBV2 and TRBJ2-7, is EPEVTQTPSHQVTQMGQEVILRCVPISNHLYFYWYRQILGQKVEFLVSFYNNEISEKSEIFDDQFSVERPDGSNFTLKIRSTKLEDSAMYFCASSPRTGVIIEQYFGPGTRLTVT.

This chain uses TRBV6-2 or TRBV6-3 with TRBJ2-3; TRBD2 matches 8 bases. CDR1 and CDR2 from the germline V gene are MNHEY and SVGEGT. J was trimmed by 3 bases and V by 5 bases; bases with no gene match: 13. This CDR3 spans 17 amino acids. The CDR3 nucleotides read TGTGCCAGCAGTCGGACCCCGGGACTAGGGTTGACAGATACGCAGTATTTT. This gives the protein CASSRTPGLGLTDTQYF.

J is TRBJ1-1 and V is TRBV7-9, with TRBD1 matching 7 bases. Germline-derived CDR1 and CDR2 are SEHNR and FQNEAQ (reference sequence). The CDR3 is made up of 16 amino acids. V lost 5 bases and J lost 2; bases outside the gene matches: 11. For the CDR3, the DNA is TGTGCCAGCAGCCCCCGAGGGACAGCGGATAACACTGAAGCTTTCTTT. It encodes CASSPRGTADNTEAFF.